Following are 25 T cell receptor beta chains from one sample sequenced in a study of T cell repertoires in cytomegalovirus infection (dated by TCRdb to the late 2010s). Sequencing relied on an Illumina HiSeq 1500. TCRdb ran its own pipeline on the public reads, namely fastp trimming at Q25 and MiXCR clone calling, and kept in-frame beta chains. Each CDR3 protein gets just one entry, which takes the most common genes and DNA from the rows behind it. This sample holds roughly 600,000 distinct CDR3 sequences; 24% were observed only once. The ten top clones hold 6.5% to 10% of the sample. The sample taken for sequencing was CD8+ T cells from PBMCs. These receptors all stem from a human donor in good health (CMV status not recorded). Some clones in this sample may be carry-over from other donors' samples.

This clonotype was seen repeatedly, ten times or more. This rearrangement joins TRBV7-2 to TRBJ2-5; 10 bases align to TRBD1. The CDR3 extends over 17 amino acids. V lost 3 bases to trimming and J lost 5 bases; unmatched junction nucleotides: 12. CDR1 and CDR2 (germline): SGHTA, FQGNSA. CDR3 sequence reads: CASSFLGQGVTVETQYF. The CDR3 region has the DNA TGTGCCAGCAGCTTCCTCGGACAGGGGGTTACGGTGGAGACCCAGTACTTC.

A few counts support this clonotype. The V gene is TRBV7-9, the J gene TRBJ2-5; 7 bases are shared with TRBD1. In germline, CDR1 is SEHNR, CDR2 FQNEAQ (reference sequence). Unmatched junction bases numbered 5, after V lost 2 bases and J lost 2 bases. The CDR3 totals 15 residues. The CDR3: CASSLPGTDQETQYF. The CDR3 region has the DNA TGTGCCAGCAGCTTACCTGGGACAGATCAAGAGACCCAGTACTTC.

This chain joins TRBV15 and TRBJ2-2; tentatively, D is TRBD2 (5 bases). The CDR3 contains 17 residues. The V gene lost 0 bases and the J gene lost 3 bases, with 14 bases spanning the gap. Germline V CDR1 and CDR2: LNHNV, YYDKDF (reference sequence). CDR3 DNA: TGTGCCACCAGCAGAGATCAGGATACGAGGGACACCGGGGAGCTGTTTTTT. Amino acids: CATSRDQDTRDTGELFF.

The V gene is TRBV14, the J gene TRBJ2-7; D is perhaps TRBD2 (5 bases). Germline CDR1 reads SGHDN; CDR2 reads FVKESK. V gave up 2 bases and J gave up 2 bases, with 13 bases separating them. CDR3 length equals 15 residues. The CDR3 spells CASSQLDDGTYEQYV. The CDR3 nucleotides are TGTGCCAGCAGCCAATTGGACGACGGGACCTACGAGCAGTACGTC.

The gene calls are TRBV7-6 and TRBJ2-3; D is unclear. The CDR3 covers 16 residues. The germline V gene encodes CDR1 SGHVS and CDR2 FNYEAQ. Between the trimmed V and J ends, which lost 5 bases and 3 bases, there was a span of 18 bases. The CDR3 here is CASSVRSATGTDTQYF. The CDR3 DNA sequence: TGTGCCAGCAGCGTCCGATCGGCCACTGGAACAGATACGCAGTATTTT.

The chain has TRBV6-5 and TRBJ1-1; 8 bases match TRBD1. Germline assignment: CDR1 MNHEY and CDR2 SVGAGI. J was trimmed by 1 base and V by 2 bases; bases with no gene match: 3. This CDR3 is built from 15 residues. CDR3 sequence reads: CASSYRDRRNTEAFF. The CDR3 coding sequence is TGTGCCAGCAGTTACAGGGACAGGCGGAACACTGAAGCTTTCTTT.

About this clonotype itself: This may come from a read error, since a much larger clone is one base off. V usage is TRBV28 and J usage is TRBJ2-7; D might be TRBD1 (5 bases). CDR3 length equals 15 residues. Germline V lookup: CDR1 MDHEN, CDR2 SYDVKM. In DNA form, the CDR3 reads TGTGTCAGCAGTTTAAGGGGCTCGGGTTCGGACGAGCAGTACGTC. Protein sequence: CVSSLRGSGSDEQYV.

Ten or more counts support this clonotype. The V and J genes are TRBV12-3 or TRBV12-4 and TRBJ1-3; D call uncertain. This CDR3 comprises 13 residues. Deletions cut 5 bases from V and 0 bases from J, with 5 bases between. CDR3 amino acids: CASSPDSGNTIYF. The CDR3 DNA follows: TGTGCCAGCAGTCCAGACTCTGGAAACACCATATATTTT.

To note about this clonotype: A much larger clonotype is one base distant, so this may be a read error. The J gene is TRBJ2-3, the V gene TRBV27; D remains ambiguous. Germline V lookup: CDR1 MNHEY, CDR2 SMNVEV (reference sequence). V was cut by 7 bases and J by 0 bases, with 5 bases left in between. This CDR3 has 12 residues. The CDR3 spells CASTTSTDTQYF. The CDR3 nucleotides read TGTGCCAGCACCACTAGCACAGATACGCAGTATTTT.

The rearrangement uses TRBV6-2 or TRBV6-3 and TRBJ2-2; a weak D match, TRBD2 (5 bases). The germline CDR1 and CDR2 sequences are MNHEY and SVGEGT. The V end was cut by 6 bases, the J end by 4 bases, with 12 bases between. The CDR3 is 14 residues long. The CDR3 protein is CASSLPGSTGELFF. The CDR3 nucleotides are TGTGCCAGCAGCCTACCTGGGAGCACCGGGGAGCTGTTTTTT.

The chain recombines TRBV2 with TRBJ2-3; D is perhaps TRBD2 (7 bases). Germline assignment: CDR1 SNHLY and CDR2 FYNNEI. The CDR3 has 16 amino acids. With 0 bases removed from V and 4 bases from J, the gap between germline ends came to 14 bases. CDR3 protein: CASSEAWRGHPDTQYF. The CDR3 DNA is TGTGCCAGCAGTGAAGCGTGGCGGGGGCATCCAGATACGCAGTATTTT.

CDR3 in amino acids: CASSSWTSRDEQYV. The CDR3 nucleotides read TGTGCCAGCAGTTCCTGGACGAGCAGGGACGAGCAGTACGTC. The chain recombines TRBV11-2 with TRBJ2-7, with D perhaps TRBD1 (5 bases). The V end was cut by 6 bases, the J end by 5 bases, with 17 bases between. Germline V gives CDR1 SGHAT, CDR2 FQNNGV. The CDR3 has 14 residues.

This clonotype was seen more than once but under ten times. This chain connects TRBV11-1 to TRBJ2-7, with TRBD1 matching over 7 bases. There are 13 residues in the CDR3. With V trimmed by 5 bases and J by 3 bases, 4 bases remained unmatched. The germline gives CDR1 SGHAT, CDR2 FQDESV (reference sequence). Written as DNA, the CDR3 is TGTGCCAGCAGCACGACAGGGTTCTACGAGCAGTACGTC. Amino acid sequence: CASSTTGFYEQYV.

V is TRBV6-1 and J is TRBJ2-3, with D tentatively TRBD1 (6 bases). The CDR3 loop spans 15 amino acids. The germline CDR1 and CDR2 sequences are MNHNS and SASEGT. The V gene lost 8 bases and the J gene lost 0 bases, with 15 bases spanning the gap. The CDR3 sequence: CASQKGTISTDTQYF. The DNA for the CDR3 is TGTGCCAGCCAGAAGGGGACAATTAGCACAGATACGCAGTATTTT.

J is TRBJ1-4 and V is TRBV6-6; D is ambiguous. V lost 7 bases, J lost 5 bases, and 20 bases lay in between. Germline CDR1 and CDR2: MNHNY and SVGAGI (reference sequence). This CDR3 is built from 16 residues. CDR3 in amino acids: CASITLRSQRNEKLFF. The CDR3 DNA reads TGTGCCAGCATAACTTTGAGGTCTCAGAGGAATGAAAAACTGTTTTTT.

This clonotype was found a few times. The chain has TRBV9 and TRBJ1-1, with D perhaps TRBD1 (5 bases). The germline CDR1 and CDR2 sequences are SGDLS and YYNGEE. The CDR3 has 14 amino acids. Deletions cut 0 bases from V and 3 bases from J, with 9 bases between. CDR3 residues: CASSVEDSHTEAFF. The CDR3 coding sequence is TGTGCCAGCAGCGTAGAAGACAGCCACACTGAAGCTTTCTTT.

The J gene is TRBJ2-5, the V gene TRBV28, with D tentatively TRBD2 (6 bases). V shed 6 bases and J shed 5 bases, with 16 bases lying between them. Germline V lookup: CDR1 MDHEN, CDR2 SYDVKM. This CDR3 has 14 residues. CDR3 sequence reads: CASSPAGSGETQYF. In nucleotides, the CDR3 is TGTGCCAGCAGCCCCGCAGGGAGCGGGGAGACCCAGTACTTC.

The rearrangement uses TRBV6-1 and TRBJ2-1; TRBD1 matches at 8 bases. The germline CDR1 and CDR2 sequences are MNHNS and SASEGT. CDR3 length: 15 residues. V shed 5 bases, J shed 6 bases, and the junction held 9 bases outside the gene matches. The CDR3 DNA is TGTGCCAGCAGTTTATACGGGGACAGGATCAATGAGCAGTTCTTC. The encoded protein is CASSLYGDRINEQFF.

In this sample, this clonotype turned up many times. The chain combines TRBV6-2 or TRBV6-3 with TRBJ2-2; D unclear. The CDR3 length is 12 residues. Germline V gives CDR1 MNHEY, CDR2 SVGEGT. V gave up 5 bases and J gave up 6 bases, with 7 bases separating them. CDR3: CASSPDPGELFF. The DNA for the CDR3 is TGTGCCAGCAGTCCCGACCCCGGGGAGCTGTTTTTT.

V and J are TRBV5-4 and TRBJ1-1; tentative D call: TRBD1 (6 bases). The length of the CDR3 is 15 residues. CDR1 SGHNT and CDR2 YYREEE come from the germline V gene (reference sequence). V lost 3 bases to trimming and J lost 2 bases, with 14 bases between them. This CDR3 reads CASSWGPGINTEAFF. CDR3 coding DNA: TGTGCCAGCAGCTGGGGGCCAGGGATTAACACTGAAGCTTTCTTT.

This clonotype was counted between two and nine times. The chain combines TRBV14 with TRBJ2-1; D is tentatively TRBD1 or TRBD2 (5 bases each). CDR3 length equals 13 residues. The V gene's germline CDR1 is SGHDN and CDR2 FVKESK. V was pared by 3 bases and J by 9 bases, with 12 bases between. This CDR3 is CASSQSRGGEQFF. CDR3 DNA: TGTGCCAGCAGCCAGTCGCGTGGGGGTGAGCAGTTCTTC.

V is TRBV6-2 or TRBV6-3 and J is TRBJ2-7; D remains ambiguous. V lost 0 bases, J lost 0 bases, and 6 bases lay in between. Germline assignment: CDR1 MNHEY and CDR2 SVGEGT. This CDR3 is built from 14 residues. DNA for the CDR3: TGTGCCAGCAGTTACTCTTCAGGCTCCTACGAGCAGTACGTC. This gives the protein CASSYSSGSYEQYV.

J is TRBJ2-2 and V is TRBV27; no firm D call. V shed 5 bases and J shed 6 bases, with 7 bases lying between them. The CDR3 is 12 residues long. Germline V gene data show CDR1 as MNHEY and CDR2 as SMNVEV (reference sequence). Written as DNA, the CDR3 is TGTGCCAGCAGTCGACAAGCCGGGGAGCTGTTTTTT. It translates to CASSRQAGELFF.

This clonotype was seen only a few times. The chain couples TRBV29-1 to TRBJ1-1; a possible D gene is TRBD1 (6 bases). Germline CDR1 SQVTM, CDR2 ANQGSEA. The CDR3 totals 17 residues. V lost 0 bases to trimming and J lost 1 base, with 18 bases between them. The CDR3 spells CSVEDKGRDIPNTEAFF. CDR3 nucleotide sequence: TGCAGCGTTGAAGATAAAGGGAGGGACATCCCGAACACTGAAGCTTTCTTT.

Many counts were recorded for this clonotype. The rearrangement links TRBV7-9 to TRBJ1-4; D remains ambiguous. Germline V gives CDR1 SEHNR, CDR2 FQNEAQ (reference sequence). This CDR3 is built from 16 residues. The V end was cut by 5 bases, the J end by 0 bases, with 13 bases between. The CDR3 DNA reads TGTGCCAGCAGCATCGGGAGAAGGACAACTAATGAAAAACTGTTTTTT. Encoded protein: CASSIGRRTTNEKLFF. Based on the CDR3 plus reference TRBV7-9 and TRBJ1-4, the full variable domain is DTGVSQNPRHKITKRGQNVTFRCDPISEHNRLYWYRQTLGQGPEFLTYFQNEAQLEKSRLLSDRFSAERPKGSFSTLEIQRTEQGDSAMYLCASSIGRRTTNEKLFFGSGTQLSVL.